This record looks at one TCR beta chain sequence and its context. Germline V lookup: CDR1 LNHNV, CDR2 YYDKDF (reference sequence). Trimming shortened V by 2 bases and J by 4 bases, and 11 bases separated the two germline ends. The CDR3 consists of 14 residues. These data are taken from a study of blood T cell repertoires in COVID-19. Original processing notes: Counts of nucleated cells, estimated from reference gene primer amplification, were obtained. Measured with immunoSEQ multiplex PCR; TCRdb has only the in-frame clones, and not every one. V and J calls and clone size are copied from that table; D and trimming were computed from the DNA. The sample gives around 76,000 clones, around 76% of which show up once; 28% is in the top ten.

The chain employs TRBV15 and TRBJ1-1; D gene ambiguous. The TCR comes from a woman of 80 years or more with active or convalescent COVID-19. Specimen: peripheral blood. DNA for the CDR3: TGTGCCACCAGCAGACACGTCGGGAGCACTGAAGCTTTCTTT. Its protein product is CATSRHVGSTEAFF.